This TCR beta chain emerged from a study of blood T cell repertoires in COVID-19. Study members were between about 18 and 90 years old and lived in 20 to 25 US regions. Some clones are missing from TCRdb's copy, which holds only in-frame ones; the method was immunoSEQ multiplex PCR. Seen here are about 380,000 clones, 88% observed once, and the top ten hold around 1.2%. The V gene end was trimmed by 0 bases and the J gene end by 4 bases; junction bases not matched to a gene: 3. This CDR3 is 15 amino acids long. The germline V gene encodes CDR1 SGHRS and CDR2 YFSETQ. The sample taken for sequencing was PBMCs or T cells enriched from blood (not recorded which). The sequence came from a woman younger than 35 who had recovered from COVID-19. The chain has TRBV5-1 and TRBJ1-3; 8 bases are a match to TRBD1. This chain's CDR3 is CASSLAGDRGNTIYF. DNA for the CDR3: TGCGCCAGCAGCTTGGCCGGGGACAGGGGAAACACCATATATTTT. Drawing the rest from reference TRBV5-1 and TRBJ1-3, the complete variable domain is KAGVTQTPRYLIKTRGQQVTLSCSPISGHRSVSWYQQTPGQGLQFLFEYFSETQRNKGNFPGRFSGRQFSNSRSEMNVSTLELGDSALYLCASSLAGDRGNTIYFGEGSWLTVV.